The 23 T cell receptor beta chains reported below all come from one sample, sequenced in a study of technical replicates of blood from a few donors. Clones were sequenced by immunoSEQ multiplex PCR, and TCRdb holds only the in-frame ones, with some missing. The repertoire includes tens of thousands of clones, around 97% of them detected once, and about 0.26% sits in the top ten. Specimen: T cells isolated from PBMCs. The origin of the receptors is a human donor in good health.

The chain employs TRBV9 and TRBJ2-1; 12 nucleotides line up with TRBD2. The CDR3 is made up of 17 amino acids. CDR1 and CDR2 (germline): SGDLS, YYNGEE. The J segment lost 2 bases and the V segment lost 7 bases, leaving 10 bases of the junction unmatched. The CDR3 sequence: CASQGASGRATYNEQFF. The CDR3 bases are TGTGCCAGCCAGGGGGCTAGCGGGAGGGCCACCTACAATGAGCAGTTCTTC.

The chain recombines TRBV27 with TRBJ2-7; tentatively, D is TRBD2 (7 bases). This CDR3 is 14 amino acids long. Between the trimmed V and J ends, which lost 5 bases and 7 bases, there was a span of 18 bases. Per germline, CDR1 MNHEY and CDR2 SMNVEV (reference sequence). This chain's CDR3 is CASSTIGGAREQYF. Here the CDR3 DNA reads TGTGCCAGCAGTACAATAGGGGGGGCGAGAGAGCAGTACTTC.

J is TRBJ1-2 and V is TRBV6-1; maybe TRBD1 (5 bases). This CDR3 is 15 amino acids long. V was cut by 3 bases and J by 4 bases, with 15 bases left in between. Germline V lookup: CDR1 MNHNS, CDR2 SASEGT. The CDR3 reads CASSEQGLTFYGYTF. CDR3 sequence (DNA): TGTGCCAGCAGTGAGCAGGGACTTACATTCTATGGCTACACCTTC.

The chain is built from TRBV7-9 and TRBJ2-7; the D gene is possibly TRBD1 (5 bases). V was cut by 5 bases and J by 4 bases, with 9 bases left in between. Germline values: CDR1 SEHNR, CDR2 FQNEAQ (reference sequence). The CDR3 extends over 12 amino acids. CDR3 sequence: CASSKGSYEQYF. CDR3 sequence (DNA): TGTGCCAGCAGCAAGGGGTCGTACGAGCAGTACTTC.

This clone was recorded only once. The chain has TRBV5-1 and TRBJ1-5; no definite D call. Between the trimmed V and J ends, which lost 0 bases and 3 bases, there was a span of 10 bases. CDR3 length equals 15 residues. Germline V gives CDR1 SGHRS, CDR2 YFSETQ. CDR3: CASSLGEGDNQPQHF. For the CDR3, the DNA is TGCGCCAGCAGCTTGGGGGAGGGAGACAATCAGCCCCAGCATTTT.

The chain recombines TRBV9 with TRBJ2-3, with D tentatively TRBD2 (6 bases). Germline V CDR1 and CDR2: SGDLS, YYNGEE. V gave up 0 bases and J gave up 0 bases, with 11 bases separating them. The CDR3 has 16 amino acids. CDR3 DNA sequence: TGTGCCAGCAGCGTAGGTTGGGGACTGAGCACAGATACGCAGTATTTT. Translating gives CASSVGWGLSTDTQYF.

The CDR3 region is CASRGNRGLNTEAFF. DNA for the CDR3: TGTGCCAGCAGGGGGAATCGGGGTTTGAACACTGAAGCTTTCTTT. The chain recombines TRBV7-9 with TRBJ1-1; D unresolved. Germline CDR1 SEHNR, CDR2 FQNEAQ (reference sequence). Trimming took off 6 bases at V and 0 bases at J, with 14 bases between the two ends. The CDR3 contains 15 residues.

The chain uses TRBV4-2 and TRBJ2-3, with 7 nucleotides matching TRBD2. V dropped 1 base and J dropped 3; count of bases not matched to a gene: 4. Germline CDR1 and CDR2: LGHNA and YNFKEQ. This CDR3 has 15 amino acids. This chain's CDR3 is CASSQASRETDTQYF. CDR3 bases: TGTGCCAGCAGCCAAGCCTCGCGGGAGACAGATACGCAGTATTTT.

As DNA, the CDR3 is TGTGCCTGCGCTAGCGGCTACGAGCAGTACTTC. Its translation: CACASGYEQYF. The rearrangement uses TRBV30 and TRBJ2-7, with TRBD2 identical over 7 bases. Trimming at V came to 6 bases and at J to 3 bases, leaving 2 bases not matched to a gene. CDR3 size: 11 residues. Germline values: CDR1 GTSNPN, CDR2 SVGIG (reference sequence).

This clone has a single count. J is TRBJ2-3 and V is TRBV11-1; D perhaps matches TRBD2 (5 bases). CDR3 length: 16 residues. Trimming removed 2 bases at V and 2 bases at J, with 14 bases between. From germline, CDR1 is SGHAT and CDR2 FQDESV (reference sequence). Written as DNA, the CDR3 is TGTGCCAGCAGCTTATATTTGGAGGTTGACACAGATACGCAGTATTTT. It is translated as CASSLYLEVDTDTQYF.

The chain uses TRBV7-6 and TRBJ1-5, with a tentative D call TRBD1 (6 bases). The CDR3 has 17 amino acids. V lost 5 bases, J lost 6 bases, and 23 bases lay in between. CDR1 is SGHVS, CDR2 FNYEAQ, per germline. The CDR3 sequence: CASSPSGGAQGSQPQHF. DNA of the CDR3: TGTGCCAGCAGCCCTAGTGGGGGGGCTCAAGGAAGTCAGCCCCAGCATTTT.

V and J are TRBV6-5 and TRBJ1-3, with no clear D. This CDR3 region has 15 residues. Trimming took 0 bases from V and 0 from J, leaving 6 bases between them. Germline-derived CDR1 and CDR2 are MNHEY and SVGAGI. The CDR3 is CASSYSSFSGNTIYF. The CDR3 coding sequence is TGTGCCAGCAGTTACTCGTCATTCTCTGGAAACACCATATATTTT.

The J gene is TRBJ1-1, the V gene TRBV19, with a possible D match to TRBD1 (5 bases). Trimming left V 7 bases short and J 6 bases short, with 12 bases between. The CDR3 has 12 residues. CDR1 and CDR2 (germline): LNHDA, SQIVND (reference sequence). CDR3 in amino acids: CASNLDTAEAFF. DNA for the CDR3: TGTGCCAGTAATTTGGACACAGCTGAAGCTTTCTTT.

The rearrangement uses TRBV27 and TRBJ2-7, with 9 bases fitting TRBD1. The V gene's germline CDR1 is MNHEY and CDR2 SMNVEV (reference sequence). V shed 5 bases and J 5 bases; nucleotides not matched to a gene: 7. There are 14 residues in the CDR3. CDR3 DNA sequence: TGTGCCAGCAGTCCGGACAGGGGAAGCCACGAGCAGTACTTC. It yields the protein CASSPDRGSHEQYF.

V gene TRBV9 combines with J gene TRBJ2-1; 7 bases map to TRBD2. Germline V gene sequence: CDR1 SGDLS, CDR2 YYNGEE. Trimming at V came to 6 bases and at J to 6 bases, leaving 15 bases not matched to a gene. The CDR3 is 16 residues long. This CDR3 reads CASTEGAGTLSNEQFF. The CDR3 nucleotides read TGTGCCAGCACAGAAGGAGCGGGAACCTTATCCAATGAGCAGTTCTTC.

This clone has just one count. The rearrangement uses TRBV14 and TRBJ2-3; TRBD1 matches at 9 bases. This CDR3 spans 15 amino acids. In germline, CDR1 is SGHDN, CDR2 FVKESK. J gave up 6 bases and V 4 bases, and 8 bases lay outside the gene matches. CDR3: CASSRRDRVSDTQYF. CDR3 in DNA: TGTGCCAGCAGCCGACGGGACAGGGTATCCGATACGCAGTATTTT.

The chain couples TRBV30 to TRBJ2-5, with D hard to call. From germline, CDR1 is GTSNPN and CDR2 SVGIG (reference sequence). The CDR3 consists of 12 residues. Trimming removed 2 bases from V and 1 base from J, with 5 bases in between. Here the CDR3 reads CAWSPFQETQYF. The CDR3 DNA reads TGTGCCTGGAGTCCATTCCAAGAGACCCAGTACTTC.

In this sample, this clone turned up once. V and J are TRBV13 and TRBJ2-1; no reliable D call. Germline V gene lookup returns CDR1 PRHDT and CDR2 FYEKMQ (reference sequence). Deletions cut 5 bases from V and 0 bases from J, with 14 bases between. The CDR3 extends over 16 amino acids. For the CDR3, the DNA is TGTGCCAGCAGCCCGTCGGCGGAGAGCTCCTACAATGAGCAGTTCTTC. Amino acids: CASSPSAESSYNEQFF.

The rearrangement uses TRBV5-4 and TRBJ1-2, with 7 bases that match TRBD1. Trimming cost V 0 bases and J 8 bases; bases outside gene matches: 10. CDR1 is SGHNT and CDR2 is YYREEE in the germline V gene (reference sequence). The CDR3 loop spans 15 amino acids. This chain's CDR3 is CASSLGGQAPYGYTF. The DNA of the CDR3 is TGTGCCAGCAGCTTGGGAGGACAGGCGCCATACGGCTACACCTTC.

This clone was seen a single time. The chain is built from TRBV19 and TRBJ1-3, with 9 bases lining up with TRBD1. Per the germline V gene, CDR1 is LNHDA and CDR2 is SQIVND (reference sequence). Trimming cost V 7 bases and J 4 bases; bases outside gene matches: 5. CDR3 size: 14 residues. CDR3 bases: TGTGCCAGTAACACGGGACAGGGAGGAAACACCATATATTTT. It translates to CASNTGQGGNTIYF.

This chain connects TRBV6-5 to TRBJ1-2; D is perhaps TRBD1 (5 bases). Trimming cost V 2 bases and J 5 bases, with 18 bases left between them. This CDR3 is built from 16 residues. Germline V gene data show CDR1 as MNHEY and CDR2 as SVGAGI. In DNA form, the CDR3 reads TGTGCCAGCAGTTACAGGACCCTAAGAACAGGATATGGCTACACCTTC. Translation: CASSYRTLRTGYGYTF.

V gene TRBV7-9 combines with J gene TRBJ2-3; possibly TRBD2 for D (6 bases). Trimming took 2 bases from V and 3 from J, leaving 24 bases between them. CDR1 and CDR2 from the germline V gene are SEHNR and FQNEAQ (reference sequence). The CDR3 consists of 19 residues. The CDR3 here is CASSLPPIPTGVWTDTQYF. CDR3 nucleotide sequence: TGTGCCAGCAGCTTACCCCCTATTCCTACGGGGGTTTGGACAGATACGCAGTATTTT.

The chain recombines TRBV6-4 with TRBJ2-6; D is possibly TRBD1 (5 bases). Looked up from germline, CDR1 is MRHNA and CDR2 is SNTAGT. This CDR3 spans 15 amino acids. The V end was cut by 4 bases, the J end by 0 bases, with 7 bases between. The CDR3 loop is CASSAQGSGANVLTF. In nucleotides, the CDR3 is TGTGCCAGCAGTGCGCAGGGCTCTGGGGCCAACGTCCTGACTTTC.